This T cell receptor beta chain was documented in a study of post-analysis software for immune sequencing data. Study outcomes and limitations: Elevated frequency relative to controls characterized several TRBV segments in patients, TRBV5-6, TRBV5-1 and TRBV20-1 among them. Samples from a shared batch, those prepared together, strongly co-clustered by F measure. Among multiple sclerosis patients, normalized Chao1 diversity was significantly below that of controls.

Prepared TCR beta cDNA libraries contained unique molecular identifiers. From the PCR reads, TCRdb called clonotypes with MiXCR, one entry per CDR3 protein. The sample carries some 800,000 distinct CDR3 sequences, around 46% recorded once. This clonotype was counted only a few times. Its antigen is undetermined. The ends were cut back, 1 base at V and 8 bases at J, with 20 bases in the middle. Looked up from germline, CDR1 is DFQATT and CDR2 is SNEGSKA (reference sequence). The CDR3 is 15 residues long. Input material: blood. The V gene is TRBV20-1, the J gene TRBJ1-2; D uncertain. The sequence was obtained from a girl aged 10 to 17 with multiple sclerosis. The CDR3 DNA follows: TGCAGTGCTAGAGCGTTAGACTCTTTCCTACGCGGCTACACCTTC. It translates to CSARALDSFLRGYTF.